A selection of T cell receptor beta chains follows, all from one sample in a study of T cells after yellow fever vaccination. TCRdb reanalysed the 5' RACE reads using MiXCR and keeps one entry per CDR3 protein. The sample includes approximately 300,000 distinct CDR3 sequences, roughly 10% of them seen just once. This specimen consisted of CD4+ T cells sorted from PBMCs, obtained 45 days after the yellow fever booster vaccination. The receptors originated from a man younger than 35 who received the YFV17D yellow fever vaccine. CDR3s include the opening cysteine and the closing phenylalanine or tryptophan. A D gene is named only where the DNA matches it firmly. Size values are once, few and many counts, or a class for expanded clones, and some rows have none.

>.|TRBJ1-5|TRBD1|TRBV28
CASSSTGFYQPQHF
TGTGCCAGCAGTTCGACAGGGTTTTATCAGCCCCAGCATTTT
>.|TRBJ2-1|.|TRBV7-2
CASSLGLGVGNEQFF
TGTGCCAGCAGCTTAGGGCTGGGTGTGGGGAATGAGCAGTTCTTC
>.|TRBJ2-7|.|TRBV7-2
CASSDRIARVDEQYF
TGTGCCAGCAGCGATCGGATAGCGCGAGTCGACGAGCAGTACTTC
>.|TRBJ1-2|TRBD1|TRBV18
CASSSTGADGYTF
TGTGCCAGCTCCTCAACAGGGGCAGACGGCTACACCTTC
>.|TRBJ1-6|TRBD1|TRBV4-2
CASSPDRVHSAGSPLHF
TGTGCCAGCAGCCCGGACAGGGTGCATTCGGCGGGTTCACCCCTCCACTTT
>few|TRBJ2-3|.|TRBV20-1
CSAPPGSDTQYF
TGCAGTGCTCCCCCAGGGTCAGATACGCAGTATTTT
>.|TRBJ1-2|.|TRBV20-1
CSARETGYGYTF
TGCAGTGCTAGAGAGACAGGCTATGGCTACACCTTC
>few|TRBJ2-3|TRBD1|TRBV7-8
CASSQGQPSTDTQYF
TGTGCCAGCAGCCAGGGACAGCCTAGCACAGATACGCAGTATTTT
>.|TRBJ2-3|TRBD2|TRBV5-1
CASSLAVLAGAPDTQYF
TGCGCCAGCAGCTTGGCCGTACTAGCGGGCGCCCCGGATACGCAGTATTTT
>few|TRBJ2-1|.|TRBV10-1
CASSRTLQFF
TGCGCCAGCAGTAGGACCCTTCAGTTCTTC
>.|TRBJ2-5|TRBD2|TRBV5-4
CASSLYPSGGAETQYF
TGTGCCAGCAGCTTGTACCCTAGCGGGGGTGCAGAGACCCAGTACTTC
>.|TRBJ2-4|.|TRBV2
CASSGLGLNIQYF
TGTGCCAGCAGTGGGCTCGGGTTGAACATTCAGTACTTC
>many|TRBJ1-1|.|TRBV18
CASSPISNTEAFF
TGTGCCAGCTCCCCCATTTCGAACACTGAAGCTTTCTTT
>.|TRBJ2-3|.|TRBV6-1
CASSVQGATTGRNTQYF
TGTGCCAGCAGTGTCCAGGGTGCGACTACAGGCAGAAATACGCAGTATTTT
>few|TRBJ2-3|.|TRBV5-1
CASSLVASGDTQYF
TGCGCCAGCAGCTTGGTCGCCTCGGGAGATACGCAGTATTTT
>few|TRBJ1-6|TRBD1|TRBV7-9
CASSVGQGSSPLHF
TGTGCCAGCAGCGTAGGACAGGGGAGTTCACCCCTCCACTTT
>few|TRBJ1-2|.|TRBV2
CASSGPDSDIFYGYTF
TGTGCCAGCAGTGGTCCGGACAGCGACATTTTCTATGGCTACACCTTC
>medium-sized|TRBJ2-3|TRBD2|TRBV24-1
CATSDPLGLAGADTQYF
TGTGCCACCAGTGATCCGTTGGGACTAGCGGGCGCAGATACGCAGTATTTT
>.|TRBJ1-4|.|TRBV6-5
CASSSRGRKLFF
TGTGCCAGCAGTTCCCGGGGCCGAAAACTGTTTTTT
>many|TRBJ1-5|.|TRBV10-3
CAISESQSQPQHF
TGTGCCATCAGTGAGTCGCAGAGTCAGCCCCAGCATTTT
>few|TRBJ2-3|.|TRBV24-1
CATSDRPRASGTDTQYF
TGTGCCACCAGTGATCGCCCGCGGGCTAGCGGCACAGATACGCAGTATTTT
>.|TRBJ2-1|.|TRBV24-1
CATSDFSGEQFF
TGTGCCACCAGTGATTTTTCAGGTGAGCAGTTCTTC
>.|TRBJ2-3|.|TRBV2
CASSEESDKSPDTQYF
TGTGCCAGCAGTGAAGAAAGTGATAAGTCCCCAGATACGCAGTATTTT
>.|TRBJ1-2|TRBD1|TRBV19
CASLPEGAITF
TGTGCCAGTCTCCCTGAGGGGGCTATCACCTTC
>few|TRBJ2-3|TRBD1|TRBV7-2
CASSSRSGQGGYF
TGTGCCAGCAGCTCTCGCTCGGGACAGGGGGGTTATTTT
>.|TRBJ2-1|.|TRBV3-1
CASSQDSAGLEQFF
TGTGCCAGCAGCCAAGATAGTGCGGGGCTTGAGCAGTTCTTC
>few|TRBJ1-2|.|TRBV12-3/TRBV12-4
CASSLELGASYTF
TGTGCCAGCAGTTTAGAATTAGGGGCGAGCTACACCTTC
>few|TRBJ2-7|TRBD1|TRBV12-5
CASARDRGYEQYF
TGTGCTAGTGCCAGGGACAGGGGCTACGAGCAGTACTTC
>.|TRBJ2-1|.|TRBV18
CASSSNGQLNEQFF
TGTGCCAGCTCATCAAACGGACAGCTAAATGAGCAGTTCTTC
>few|TRBJ1-3|.|TRBV20-1
CSAKAFSGNTIYF
TGCAGTGCTAAGGCCTTCTCTGGAAACACCATATATTTT
>.|TRBJ2-1|.|TRBV10-1
CASSESLLGPYNEQFF
TGCGCCAGCAGTGAGTCGCTATTAGGACCCTACAATGAGCAGTTCTTC
>.|TRBJ2-7|TRBD1|TRBV5-4
CASRRDRAPEQYF
TGTGCCAGCAGAAGGGACAGGGCGCCCGAGCAGTACTTC
>few|TRBJ1-4|.|TRBV10-3
CAISESENRAQGLFF
TGTGCCATCAGTGAGTCGGAAAACAGGGCGCAGGGACTGTTTTTT
>few|TRBJ2-3|.|TRBV5-1
CASSRGFPPLLRITDTQYF
TGCGCCAGCAGCAGAGGTTTTCCGCCCCTCCTGAGGATCACAGATACGCAGTATTTT
>few|TRBJ2-7|.|TRBV3-1
CASSKIGRTRSYEQYF
TGTGCCAGCAGCAAAATCGGGCGAACGCGCTCCTACGAGCAGTACTTC
>few|TRBJ2-5|.|TRBV25-1
CASSDRDTQYF
TGTGCCAGCAGTGACCGGGACACCCAGTACTTC
>.|TRBJ2-1|.|TRBV9
CASSSSAWGWQFF
TGTGCCAGCAGCAGCAGCGCGTGGGGTTGGCAGTTCTTC
>many|TRBJ2-3|.|TRBV5-1
CASRSDRGDTQYF
TGCGCCAGCAGGTCTGACAGAGGGGATACGCAGTATTTT
>many|TRBJ1-1|.|TRBV6-2/TRBV6-3
CASSYSGRRITEAFF
TGTGCCAGCAGTTACTCGGGCCGCCGGATCACTGAAGCTTTCTTT
>.|TRBJ2-7|TRBD2|TRBV20-1
CSALGGAPSYEQYF
TGCAGTGCTCTCGGGGGGGCCCCCTCCTACGAGCAGTACTTC
>.|TRBJ1-4|.|TRBV30
CAWSVKIGYPREKLFF
TGTGCCTGGAGTGTAAAGATCGGTTACCCCCGGGAAAAACTGTTTTTT
>.|TRBJ2-5|TRBD2|TRBV6-2/TRBV6-3
CASSWGPSGEETQYF
TGTGCCAGCAGTTGGGGGCCTAGCGGGGAAGAGACCCAGTACTTC
>many|TRBJ1-1|.|TRBV7-9
CASSYGPGRRMNTEAFF
TGTGCCAGCAGTTATGGGCCGGGACGGCGCATGAACACTGAAGCTTTCTTT
>.|TRBJ2-5|TRBD2|TRBV6-5
CASSQATSGETQYF
TGTGCCAGCAGCCAGGCGACTAGCGGGGAGACCCAGTACTTC
>few|TRBJ2-7|.|TRBV7-6
CASSLASPYEQYF
TGTGCCAGCAGCTTAGCGAGTCCCTACGAGCAGTACTTC
>.|TRBJ2-2|TRBD1|TRBV6-1
CASSPGQGYTGELFF
TGTGCCAGCAGCCCGGGACAGGGATACACCGGGGAGCTGTTTTTT
>.|TRBJ2-1|.|TRBV7-6
CASSFTGGYQNEQFF
TGTGCCAGCAGCTTCACGGGGGGCTATCAGAATGAGCAGTTCTTC
>.|TRBJ2-5|.|TRBV5-1
CASSSDPALGTQYF
TGCGCCAGCAGCTCCGACCCCGCACTGGGGACCCAGTACTTC